A selection of T cell receptor beta chains follows, all from one sample in a study of cytomegalovirus exposure and HLA in healthy donors. Sequencing used immunoSEQ multiplex PCR; TCRdb keeps in-frame clones, though not all of them. The profile shows about 200,000 clones, around 79% of them singletons. The sequenced sample was PBMCs. The origin of the receptors is a woman aged 45-60 years in good health and CMV-seronegative. Each CDR3 is given without its conserved first and last residue.

>TRBV5-5|TRBJ2-1
ASTRTGDYNEQF
>TRBV2|TRBJ1-5
ASRDTGAAQPQH
>TRBV2|TRBJ1-2
ASKDRGGYT
>TRBV6-6|TRBJ2-1
ASRTSGRAGDEQF
>TRBV2|TRBJ2-1
ASSTSGGLSSYNEQF
>TRBV29-1|TRBJ1-2
SVEVRDREAYGYT
>TRBV10-3|TRBJ2-3
AISEVGGGPDTQY
>TRBV7-2|TRBJ2-3
ASSLWGEVTDTQY
>TRBV7-3|TRBJ2-1
ASSLTSLAGVEQF
>TRBV29-1|TRBJ2-3
SGGGRSTDTQY
>TRBV25-1|TRBJ2-2
ASSSRDYTGELF
>TRBV4-3|TRBJ1-4
ASSQEGGRTEKLF
>TRBV5-1|TRBJ2-7
ASSLGQGAPEQY
>TRBV5-4|TRBJ1-1
ASSFVTGRHNTEAF
>TRBV7-2|TRBJ2-3
ASSLVGLAGSGNTDTQY
>TRBV7-2|TRBJ2-2
ASSLSSGGVFTGELF
>TRBV4-1|TRBJ2-1
ASSQEGGPISYNEQF
>TRBV19|TRBJ2-5
ATRQGYQETQY
>TRBV7-2|TRBJ2-5
ASSLAFKPETQY
>TRBV6-6|TRBJ2-3
ASSKRTRDTDTQY
>TRBV19|TRBJ1-2
ASSIKGTGGWNYGYT
>TRBV20-1|TRBJ2-7
SASGAYEQY
>TRBV10-3|TRBJ2-7
AIRSMRTGDYEQY
>TRBV20-1|TRBJ2-1
SANRGEQF
>TRBV10-3|TRBJ1-5
AISEGGEGGNQPQH
>TRBV27|TRBJ1-2
ARYRANYGYT
>TRBV6-1|TRBJ1-1
ASSERRGQSEAF
>TRBV7-9|TRBJ1-1
ASSFLSGTEAF
>TRBV6-1|TRBJ2-7
ASSALAGTGSYEQY
>TRBV29-1|-
SVRTASSYEQY
>TRBV19|TRBJ2-1
ASSSPSGRGDEQF